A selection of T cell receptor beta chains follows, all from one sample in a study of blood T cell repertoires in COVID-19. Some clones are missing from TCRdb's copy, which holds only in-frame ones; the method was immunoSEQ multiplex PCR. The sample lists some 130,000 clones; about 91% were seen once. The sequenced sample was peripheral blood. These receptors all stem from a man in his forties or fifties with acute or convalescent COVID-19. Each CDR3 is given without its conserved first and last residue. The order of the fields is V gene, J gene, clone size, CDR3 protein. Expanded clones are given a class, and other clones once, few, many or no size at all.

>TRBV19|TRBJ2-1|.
ASSIVAGGNSWNEQF
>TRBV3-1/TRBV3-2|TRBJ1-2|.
ASSRTDNYGYT
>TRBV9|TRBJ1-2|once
ASSQGQGVYGYT
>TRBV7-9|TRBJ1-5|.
ASSLDSSQPQH
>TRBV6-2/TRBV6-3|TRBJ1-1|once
ASSSLWTGVVAEAF
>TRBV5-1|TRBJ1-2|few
ASSSRTGGASGYT
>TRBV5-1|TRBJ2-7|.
ASSRTSGTIYEQY
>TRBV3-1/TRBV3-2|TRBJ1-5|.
ASSQGGGNQPQH
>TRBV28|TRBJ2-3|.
ASSFISGTDTQY
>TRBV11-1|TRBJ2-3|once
ASSTGTRTDTQY
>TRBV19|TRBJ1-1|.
ASTLGLSYTEAF
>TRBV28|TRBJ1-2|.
ASSTWGQGCYGYT
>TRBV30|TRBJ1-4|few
AWSPSGQILF
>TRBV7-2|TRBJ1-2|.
ASSLGAGQGGTNYGYT
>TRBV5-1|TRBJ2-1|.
ASSVGQFNSYNEQF
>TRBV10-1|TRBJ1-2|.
ASSVGRGNYGYT
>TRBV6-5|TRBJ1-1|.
ASSYSRGGFEAF
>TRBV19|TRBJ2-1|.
ASSIPYRLAGSSYNEQF
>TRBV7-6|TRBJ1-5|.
ASSLGDRVGQPQH
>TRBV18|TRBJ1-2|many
ASSPPQTGNYGYT
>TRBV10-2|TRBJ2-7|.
ASSVAGPSLREQY
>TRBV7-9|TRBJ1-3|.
ASSRRTDGSTIY
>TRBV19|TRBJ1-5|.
ASRRRDRVVQPQH
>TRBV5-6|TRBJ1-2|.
ASSPVQNYGYT
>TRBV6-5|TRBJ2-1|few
ASSPIARAYNEQF
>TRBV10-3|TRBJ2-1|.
AISGLKLAGGSGVF
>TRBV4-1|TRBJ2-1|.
ASSQGLGAYNEQF
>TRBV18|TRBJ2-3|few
ASSPRADTQY
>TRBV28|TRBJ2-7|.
ASSLWAGHIHEQY
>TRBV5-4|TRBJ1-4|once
ASSLFAQGGNEKLF
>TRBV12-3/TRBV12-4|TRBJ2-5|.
ASSRGTQYTQY
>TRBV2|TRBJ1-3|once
ARASEGVLY
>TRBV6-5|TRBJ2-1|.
ASGRGTSFEQF
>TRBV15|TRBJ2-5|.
ATSRGTSAQETQY
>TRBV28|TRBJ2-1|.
ASRREGEQF
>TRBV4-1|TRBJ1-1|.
ASSQAWGRTEAF
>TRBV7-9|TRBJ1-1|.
ASGSLWGRGTEAF
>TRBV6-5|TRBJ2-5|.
ASSSLGDSGETQY
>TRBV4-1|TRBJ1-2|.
ASSQRSGQGAKGYT
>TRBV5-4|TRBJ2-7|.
ASSLGGGLTYEQY
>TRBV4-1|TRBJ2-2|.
ASSHRGTSGGTGELF
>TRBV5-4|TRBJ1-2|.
ASSVTGGENGYT
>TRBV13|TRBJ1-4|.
ASSLTDYATNEKLF
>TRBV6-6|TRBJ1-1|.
ASSRVGGYWSNTEAF
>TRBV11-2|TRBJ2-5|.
ASSLGQAYQETQY
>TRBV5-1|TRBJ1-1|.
ASSPRTGNTEAF
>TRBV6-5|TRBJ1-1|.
ASSLYPGGTEAF
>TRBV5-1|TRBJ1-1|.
ASSLIAGLNTEAF
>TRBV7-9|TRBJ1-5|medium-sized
ASSEDRTSSNQPQH
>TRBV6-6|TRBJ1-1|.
ASTPRGGAKNTEAF
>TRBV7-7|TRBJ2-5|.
ASSSLAGDSETQY
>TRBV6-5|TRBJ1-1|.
ASNQGARTEAF
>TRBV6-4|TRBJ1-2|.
ASSQTRGGYGYT
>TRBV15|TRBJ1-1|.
ATSREGGTEAF
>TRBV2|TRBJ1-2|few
ATVGQPANYGYT
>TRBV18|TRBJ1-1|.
ASTGTGPLSDTEAF
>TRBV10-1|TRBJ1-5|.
ASSGSQDNQPQH
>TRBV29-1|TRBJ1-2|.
SVEPGTYGYT
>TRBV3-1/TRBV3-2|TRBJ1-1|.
ASSSLSTVNTEAF
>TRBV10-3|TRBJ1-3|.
AISDWSSGNTIY